Each of the 8 T cell receptor beta chains below was sequenced from the same sample in a study of PD-1 blockade in classical Hodgkin lymphoma (dated by TCRdb to about 2020). The time point label here, explained by the study, means: cycle 1 day 1 (C1D1), immediately before nivolumab initiation. All trial patients had relapsed after autologous stem cell transplantation, with cohorts A, B and C differing in prior brentuximab vedotin exposure. The method was the immunoSEQ multiplex PCR assay. TCRdb holds this immuneACCESS table with in-frame rearrangements only. Some clones are missing; in checked studies, unresolved V genes explain under half, and the rest has no known cause. Here the sample has 11,000 to 15,000 clones; 82% occur a single time. The ten largest account for less than 5% of the sample. Sequences were derived from peripheral blood mononuclear cells (PBMCs), sampled at baseline. These TCRs come from a human donor with classical Hodgkin lymphoma.

The V gene is TRBV7-6, the J gene TRBJ2-7; D might be TRBD1 or TRBD2, each matching 6 bases. This CDR3 is 13 amino acids long. Per the germline V gene, CDR1 is SGHVS and CDR2 is FNYEAQ. The V and J ends lost 1 base and 4 bases respectively, with 8 bases between them. In DNA, the CDR3 is TGTGCCAGCAGCTTAGAAGGGGGGTACGAGCAGTACTTC. Its protein is CASSLEGGYEQYF.

This clone was found a few times. Other DNA variants within this sample encode the same CDR3. The rearrangement links TRBV18 to TRBJ1-1; no firm D call. This CDR3 region has 13 residues. The V and J ends lost 0 bases and 10 bases respectively, with 12 bases between them. Germline loops: CDR1 KGHSH, CDR2 LQKENI. The CDR3 protein is CASSPPIRDGAFF. In nucleotides, the CDR3 is TGTGCCAGCTCACCACCGATAAGGGATGGAGCTTTCTTT.

This chain joins TRBV2 and TRBJ2-7; TRBD2 matches 7 bases. V lost 6 bases to trimming and J lost 6 bases; unmatched junction nucleotides: 11. The CDR3 totals 14 residues. Per the germline V gene, CDR1 is SNHLY and CDR2 is FYNNEI. This CDR3 is CASRSGTLPGEQYF. The CDR3 coding sequence is TGTGCCAGCAGGAGCGGGACTCTCCCTGGCGAGCAGTACTTC.

Only one count was recorded for this clone. The chain is built from TRBV7-8 and TRBJ1-1; D gene ambiguous. The CDR3 extends over 16 amino acids. The germline V gene encodes CDR1 SGHVS and CDR2 FQNEAQ. The V and J ends lost 1 base and 1 base respectively, with 13 bases between them. This CDR3 is CASSLVAQRWNTEAFF. As DNA, the CDR3 is TGTGCCAGCAGCTTAGTCGCTCAGAGATGGAACACTGAAGCTTTCTTT.

The chain combines TRBV7-9 with TRBJ2-7; possible D gene TRBD2, 5 bases. The germline V and J ends were trimmed by 5 bases and 3 bases, with 14 bases remaining between them. This CDR3 is built from 14 residues. Germline V gene sequence: CDR1 SEHNR, CDR2 FQNEAQ (reference sequence). The chain's CDR3 is CASSTNLRDYEQYF. CDR3 DNA: TGTGCCAGCAGCACCAACCTCCGGGACTACGAGCAGTACTTC.

The rearrangement uses TRBV6-5 and TRBJ1-2; 9 positions agree with TRBD1. The CDR3 has 14 residues. CDR1 is MNHEY and CDR2 is SVGAGI in the germline V gene. The J segment lost 4 bases and the V segment lost 5 bases, leaving 5 bases of the junction unmatched. CDR3 loop: CASSARDRVYGYTF. CDR3 in DNA: TGTGCCAGCAGTGCCCGGGACAGGGTCTATGGCTACACCTTC.

The chain joins TRBV15 to TRBJ1-5, with D unclear. Looked up from germline, CDR1 is LNHNV and CDR2 is YYDKDF (reference sequence). The ends were cut back, 0 bases at V and 0 bases at J, with 6 bases in the middle. The CDR3 is 15 residues long. For the CDR3, the DNA is TGTGCCACCAGCAGAGATATTGATAGCAATCAGCCCCAGCATTTT. It encodes CATSRDIDSNQPQHF.

The rearrangement uses TRBV5-4 and TRBJ2-1; D remains ambiguous. Looked up from germline, CDR1 is SGHNT and CDR2 is YYREEE (reference sequence). There are 13 residues in the CDR3. V lost 2 bases and J 6 bases, leaving 9 bases between the germline ends. The CDR3 reads CASSLKDLNEQFF. The CDR3, as DNA: TGTGCCAGCAGCTTAAAGGACCTCAATGAGCAGTTCTTC. Full variable domain (missing parts from reference TRBV5-4 and TRBJ2-1): ETGVTQSPTHLIKTRGQQVTLRCSSQSGHNTVSWYQQALGQGPQFIFQYYREEENGRGNFPPRFSGLQFPNYSSELNVNALELDDSALYLCASSLKDLNEQFFGPGTRLTVL.